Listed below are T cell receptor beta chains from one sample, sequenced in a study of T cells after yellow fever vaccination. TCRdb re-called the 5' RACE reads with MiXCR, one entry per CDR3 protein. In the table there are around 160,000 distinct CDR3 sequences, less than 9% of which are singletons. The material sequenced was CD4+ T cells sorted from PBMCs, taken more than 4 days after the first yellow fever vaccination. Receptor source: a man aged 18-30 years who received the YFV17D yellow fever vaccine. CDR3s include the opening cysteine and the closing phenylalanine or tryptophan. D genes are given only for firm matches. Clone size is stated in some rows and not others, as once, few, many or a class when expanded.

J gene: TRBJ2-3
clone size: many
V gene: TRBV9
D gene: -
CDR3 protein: CASSVSPPDTQYF
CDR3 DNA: TGTGCCAGCAGCGTCTCTCCGCCAGATACGCAGTATTTT

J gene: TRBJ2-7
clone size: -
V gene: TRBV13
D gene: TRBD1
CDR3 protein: CASSLRQGGYEQYF
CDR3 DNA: TGTGCCAGCAGCTTAAGACAGGGGGGCTACGAGCAGTACTTC

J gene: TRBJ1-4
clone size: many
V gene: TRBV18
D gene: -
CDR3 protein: CASSPLGQQNEKLFF
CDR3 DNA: TGTGCCAGCTCACCACTAGGACAGCAGAATGAAAAACTGTTTTTT

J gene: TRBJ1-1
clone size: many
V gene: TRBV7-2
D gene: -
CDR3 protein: CASSLAGENTEAFF
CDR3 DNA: TGTGCCAGCAGCTTAGCAGGGGAGAACACTGAAGCTTTCTTT

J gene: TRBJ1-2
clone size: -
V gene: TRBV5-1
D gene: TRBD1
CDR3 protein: CASSLESSTGSYGYTF
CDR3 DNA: TGCGCCAGCAGCTTGGAAAGTTCGACAGGGTCCTATGGCTACACCTTC

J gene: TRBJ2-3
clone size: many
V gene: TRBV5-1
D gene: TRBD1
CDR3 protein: CASSYGQGARASTDTQYF
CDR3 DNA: TGCGCCAGCAGCTACGGACAGGGGGCCCGTGCTAGCACAGATACGCAGTATTTT

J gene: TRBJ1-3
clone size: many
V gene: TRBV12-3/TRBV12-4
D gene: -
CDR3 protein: CASSLEGWDTIYF
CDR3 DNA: TGTGCCAGCAGTTTAGAAGGATGGGACACCATATATTTT

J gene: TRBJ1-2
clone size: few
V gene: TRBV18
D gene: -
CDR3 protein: CASSPGRVGGYTF
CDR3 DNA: TGTGCCAGCTCACCCGGCAGGGTTGGCGGCTACACCTTC

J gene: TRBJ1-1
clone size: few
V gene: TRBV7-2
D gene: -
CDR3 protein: CASSLYLEVEAFF
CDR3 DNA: TGTGCCAGCAGCTTATATCTTGAGGTTGAAGCTTTCTTT

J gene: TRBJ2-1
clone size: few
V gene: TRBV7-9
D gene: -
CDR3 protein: CASIRTVNEQFF
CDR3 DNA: TGTGCCAGCATCAGGACAGTCAATGAGCAGTTCTTC

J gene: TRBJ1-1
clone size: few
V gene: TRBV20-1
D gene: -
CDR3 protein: CSAPVPLGSTEAFF
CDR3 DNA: TGCAGTGCTCCCGTCCCTCTGGGGAGCACTGAAGCTTTCTTT

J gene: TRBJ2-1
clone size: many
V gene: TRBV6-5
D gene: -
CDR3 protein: CASSYSGSSSYNEQFF
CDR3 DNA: TGTGCCAGCAGTTACTCGGGGAGTAGCTCCTACAATGAGCAGTTCTTC

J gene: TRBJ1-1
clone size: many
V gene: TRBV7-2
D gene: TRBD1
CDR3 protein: CASSSGTGLEAFF
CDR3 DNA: TGTGCCAGCAGCTCCGGGACAGGCCTTGAAGCTTTCTTT

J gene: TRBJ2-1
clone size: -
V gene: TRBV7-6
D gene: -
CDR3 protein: CASSQHQGNNNEQFF
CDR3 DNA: TGTGCCAGCAGCCAGCACCAGGGGAATAACAATGAGCAGTTCTTC

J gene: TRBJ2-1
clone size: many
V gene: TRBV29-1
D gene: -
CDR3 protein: CSVVGLGQSNEQFF
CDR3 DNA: TGCAGCGTTGTAGGTCTGGGGCAGAGCAATGAGCAGTTCTTC

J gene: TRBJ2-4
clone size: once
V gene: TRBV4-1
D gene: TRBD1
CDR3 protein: CASSPDRDRGEIQYF
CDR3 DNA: TGCGCCAGCAGCCCAGATCGGGACAGGGGGGAGATTCAGTACTTC

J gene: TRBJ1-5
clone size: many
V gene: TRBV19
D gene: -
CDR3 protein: CASSTQQTGSQPQHF
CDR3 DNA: TGTGCCAGTAGTACACAACAGACAGGTTCTCAGCCCCAGCATTTT

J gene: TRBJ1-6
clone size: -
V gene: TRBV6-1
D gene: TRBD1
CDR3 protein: CASSEEDRGHSPLHF
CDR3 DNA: TGTGCCAGCAGTGAAGAGGACAGGGGGCATTCACCCCTCCACTTT

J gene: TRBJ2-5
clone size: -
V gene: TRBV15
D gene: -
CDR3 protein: CATSRDRGEETQYF
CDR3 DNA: TGTGCCACCAGCAGAGATAGGGGGGAAGAGACCCAGTACTTC

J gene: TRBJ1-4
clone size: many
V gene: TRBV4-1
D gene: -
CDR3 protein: CARPNEKLFF
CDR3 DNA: TGCGCCCGTCCGAATGAAAAACTGTTTTTT

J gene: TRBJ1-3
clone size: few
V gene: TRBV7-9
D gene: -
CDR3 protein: CASSPRENSGNTIYF
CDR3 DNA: TGTGCCAGCAGCCCCCGGGAGAACTCTGGAAACACCATATATTTT

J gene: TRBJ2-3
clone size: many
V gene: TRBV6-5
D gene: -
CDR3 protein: CASSWGQTQADTQYF
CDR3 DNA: TGTGCCAGCAGTTGGGGACAAACTCAAGCAGATACGCAGTATTTT

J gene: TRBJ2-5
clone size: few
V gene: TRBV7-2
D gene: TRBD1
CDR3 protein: CASSHGTGNIQETQYF
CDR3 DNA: TGTGCCAGCAGCCATGGGACAGGGAACATCCAAGAGACCCAGTACTTC

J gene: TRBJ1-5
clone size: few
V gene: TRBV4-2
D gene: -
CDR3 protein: CASSQGTNQPQHF
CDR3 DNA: TGTGCCAGCAGCCAAGGCACGAATCAGCCCCAGCATTTT

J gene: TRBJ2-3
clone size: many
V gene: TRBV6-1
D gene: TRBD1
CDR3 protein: CASSELQGSDTQYF
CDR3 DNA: TGTGCCAGCAGTGAATTACAGGGGTCGGATACGCAGTATTTT

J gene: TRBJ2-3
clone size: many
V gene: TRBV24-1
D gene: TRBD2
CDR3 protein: CATSDPGTRGDTQYF
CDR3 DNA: TGTGCCACCAGTGATCCCGGGACTAGGGGGGATACGCAGTATTTT

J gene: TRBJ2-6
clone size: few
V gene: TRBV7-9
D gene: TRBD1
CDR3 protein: CASSFDRAGANVLTF
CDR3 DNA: TGTGCCAGCAGCTTTGACAGGGCTGGGGCCAACGTCCTGACTTTC

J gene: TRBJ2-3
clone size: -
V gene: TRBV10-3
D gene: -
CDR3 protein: CAISYQGGTDTQYF
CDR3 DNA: TGTGCCATCTCCTACCAAGGAGGCACAGATACGCAGTATTTT

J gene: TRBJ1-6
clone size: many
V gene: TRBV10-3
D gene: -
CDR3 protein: CAIRPEGRESPLHF
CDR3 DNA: TGTGCCATCAGACCTGAGGGGCGCGAATCACCCCTCCACTTT

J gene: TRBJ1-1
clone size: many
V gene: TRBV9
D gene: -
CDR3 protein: CASSVGGGRDTEAFF
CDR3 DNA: TGTGCCAGCAGCGTCGGGGGGGGCAGGGACACTGAAGCTTTCTTT

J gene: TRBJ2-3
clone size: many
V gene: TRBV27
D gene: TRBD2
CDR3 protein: CASSNGGETDTQYF
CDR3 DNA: TGTGCCAGCAGTAACGGGGGGGAGACAGATACGCAGTATTTT

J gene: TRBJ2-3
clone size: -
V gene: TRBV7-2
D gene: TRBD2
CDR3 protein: CASSIQAGGRTDTQYF
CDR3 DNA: TGTGCCAGCAGCATACAAGCGGGGGGTCGCACAGATACGCAGTATTTT

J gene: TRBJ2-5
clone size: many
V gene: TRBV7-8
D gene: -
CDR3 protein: CASSLGRWQETQYF
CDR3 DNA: TGTGCCAGCAGCTTAGGACGGTGGCAAGAGACCCAGTACTTC

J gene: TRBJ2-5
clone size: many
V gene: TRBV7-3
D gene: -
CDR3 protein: CASSLIPSLPGWETQYF
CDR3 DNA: TGTGCCAGCAGCTTAATCCCCTCCCTGCCCGGGTGGGAGACCCAGTACTTC

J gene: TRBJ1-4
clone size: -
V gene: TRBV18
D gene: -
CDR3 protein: CASSPTFGDLSEKLFF
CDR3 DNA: TGTGCCAGCTCACCGACTTTTGGGGACCTCTCCGAAAAACTGTTTTTT

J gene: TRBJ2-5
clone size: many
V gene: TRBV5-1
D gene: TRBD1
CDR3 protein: CASSLITGTGQETQYF
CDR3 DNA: TGCGCCAGCAGCTTGATTACCGGGACAGGGCAAGAGACCCAGTACTTC

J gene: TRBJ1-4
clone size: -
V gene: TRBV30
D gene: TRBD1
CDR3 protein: CAWSVGQGAEKLFF
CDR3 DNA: TGTGCCTGGAGTGTGGGACAGGGGGCAGAAAAACTGTTTTTT

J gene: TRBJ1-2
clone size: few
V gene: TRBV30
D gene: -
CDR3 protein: CAWKQVGYTF
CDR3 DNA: TGTGCCTGGAAACAAGTTGGCTACACCTTC

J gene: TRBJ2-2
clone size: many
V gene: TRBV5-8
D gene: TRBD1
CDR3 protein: CASSRWGTGGAGELFF
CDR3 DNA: TGTGCCAGCAGCCGTTGGGGGACAGGTGGAGCCGGGGAGCTGTTTTTT

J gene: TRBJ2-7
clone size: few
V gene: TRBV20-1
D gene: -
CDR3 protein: CSGGSSWYEQYF
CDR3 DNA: TGCAGCGGAGGGTCGAGTTGGTACGAGCAGTACTTC

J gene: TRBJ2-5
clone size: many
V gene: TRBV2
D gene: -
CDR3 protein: CASTIQETQYF
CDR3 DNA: TGTGCCAGCACTATCCAAGAGACCCAGTACTTC

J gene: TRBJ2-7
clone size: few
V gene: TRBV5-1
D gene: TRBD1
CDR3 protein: CASSLRPGTGTETYEQYF
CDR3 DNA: TGCGCCAGCAGCTTGCGTCCCGGGACAGGGACCGAGACCTACGAGCAGTACTTC

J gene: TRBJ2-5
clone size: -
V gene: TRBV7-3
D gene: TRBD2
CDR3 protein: CASSDGTSGFVGETQYF
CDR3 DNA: TGTGCCAGCAGCGACGGGACTAGCGGATTCGTAGGCGAGACCCAGTACTTC

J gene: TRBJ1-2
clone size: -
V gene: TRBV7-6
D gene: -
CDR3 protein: CASSLDLPGAGGYTF
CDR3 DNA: TGTGCCAGCAGCTTAGATCTTCCAGGCGCCGGGGGCTACACCTTC

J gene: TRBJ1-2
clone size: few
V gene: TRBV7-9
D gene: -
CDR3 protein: CASSVGRLEGYTF
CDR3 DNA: TGTGCCAGCAGCGTCGGGAGGCTTGAGGGCTACACCTTC

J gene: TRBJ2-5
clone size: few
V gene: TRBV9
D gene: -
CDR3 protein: CASSRGGFGTQGGETQYF
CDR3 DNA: TGTGCCAGCAGCAGAGGGGGTTTCGGGACTCAGGGTGGAGAGACCCAGTACTTC

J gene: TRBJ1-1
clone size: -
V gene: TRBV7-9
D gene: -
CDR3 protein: CASRSRSTENTEAFF
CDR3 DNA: TGTGCCAGCAGGTCAAGATCTACCGAGAACACTGAAGCTTTCTTT

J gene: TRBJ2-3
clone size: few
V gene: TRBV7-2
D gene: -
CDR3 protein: CASRIQADTQYF
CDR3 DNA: TGTGCCAGCAGGATCCAGGCAGATACGCAGTATTTT

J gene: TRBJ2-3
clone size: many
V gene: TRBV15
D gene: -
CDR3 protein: CATSRRRDTQYF
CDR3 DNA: TGTGCCACCAGCAGGAGACGAGATACGCAGTATTTT

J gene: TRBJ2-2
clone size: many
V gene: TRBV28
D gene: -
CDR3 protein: CASRGSVSPGELFF
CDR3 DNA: TGTGCCAGCCGGGGGTCAGTTAGCCCCGGGGAGCTGTTTTTT

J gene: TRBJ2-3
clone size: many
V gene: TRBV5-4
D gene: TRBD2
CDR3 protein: CASSFSGGGDTQYF
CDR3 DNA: TGTGCCAGCAGCTTCAGCGGGGGGGGCGATACGCAGTATTTT

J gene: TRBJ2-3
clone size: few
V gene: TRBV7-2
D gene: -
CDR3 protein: CASSSMGTDTQYF
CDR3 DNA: TGTGCCAGCAGTTCCATGGGCACAGATACGCAGTATTTT

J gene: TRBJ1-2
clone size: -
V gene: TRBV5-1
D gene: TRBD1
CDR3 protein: CASSSPGQGRSGYTF
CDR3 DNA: TGCGCCAGCAGCTCTCCGGGACAGGGAAGGTCTGGCTACACCTTC

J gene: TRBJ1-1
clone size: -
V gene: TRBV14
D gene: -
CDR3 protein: CASSQVGAAPTAAFF
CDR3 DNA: TGTGCCAGCAGCCAAGTAGGGGCCGCTCCCACGGCAGCTTTCTTT

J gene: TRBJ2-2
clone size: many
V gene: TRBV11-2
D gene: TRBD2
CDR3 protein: CASRLDGISGGTYTGELFF
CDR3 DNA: TGTGCCAGCAGGCTCGACGGAATTAGCGGGGGCACTTACACCGGGGAGCTGTTTTTT

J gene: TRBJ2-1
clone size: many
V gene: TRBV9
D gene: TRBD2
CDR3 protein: CASSPSGGGGNEQFF
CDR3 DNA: TGTGCCAGCAGCCCCAGCGGGGGGGGCGGCAATGAGCAGTTCTTC

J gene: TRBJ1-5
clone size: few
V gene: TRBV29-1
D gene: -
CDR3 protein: CSVGELDQPQHF
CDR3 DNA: TGCAGCGTTGGAGAGTTGGATCAGCCCCAGCATTTT

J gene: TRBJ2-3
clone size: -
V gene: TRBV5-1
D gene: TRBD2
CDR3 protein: CASSLAYTSGGSDTQYF
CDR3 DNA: TGCGCCAGCAGCTTGGCCTATACTAGCGGGGGGTCAGATACGCAGTATTTT